These 4 T cell receptor beta chains were all obtained from the same sample, sequenced in a study of blood T cell repertoires in COVID-19. The repertoire was sequenced with immunoSEQ multiplex PCR; TCRdb's copy has only in-frame clones and lacks some. Of 200,000 to 250,000 clones detected, over 80% appear once; the ten largest clones hold roughly 2.5%. Specimen: peripheral blood. The receptor set was obtained from a man in his thirties or forties with COVID-19, enrolled during active disease.

The chain carries TRBV6-2 or TRBV6-3 and TRBJ1-2; D uncertain. The CDR3 runs to 14 residues. CDR1 and CDR2 (germline): MNHEY, SVGEGT. Trimming took 0 bases from V and 3 from J, leaving 8 bases between them. CDR3 in amino acids: CASSYSPGYYGYTF. The CDR3 DNA reads TGTGCCAGCAGTTACTCGCCAGGCTACTATGGCTACACCTTC.

This chain connects TRBV6-5 to TRBJ1-5, with D unclear. Germline V gives CDR1 MNHEY, CDR2 SVGAGI. The V gene lost 2 bases and the J gene lost 5 bases, with 7 bases spanning the gap. CDR3 size: 13 residues. Here the CDR3 reads CASSYGNDQPQHF. The CDR3 coding sequence is TGTGCCAGCAGTTACGGCAACGATCAGCCCCAGCATTTT.

The J gene is TRBJ1-6, the V gene TRBV7-2; D gene ambiguous. Germline V CDR1 and CDR2: SGHTA, FQGNSA. CDR3 length equals 13 residues. The V end lost 5 bases, the J end lost 8 bases, and 10 bases lay between the germline ends. The CDR3 DNA reads TGTGCCAGCAGCGCGAGGCGGGATTCACCCCTCCACTTT. It specifies CASSARRDSPLHF.

The chain employs TRBV9 and TRBJ1-1, with 8 bases lining up with TRBD1. This CDR3 contains 15 residues. V shed 4 bases, J shed 4 bases, and the junction held 9 bases outside the gene matches. Per germline, CDR1 SGDLS and CDR2 YYNGEE. The CDR3 region is CASSRQDTGGTEAFF. The CDR3 bases are TGTGCCAGCAGCAGACAAGACACAGGGGGCACTGAAGCTTTCTTT.